This T cell receptor (beta chain) emerged from a study of blood T cells in healthy people across ages. The V gene lost 3 bases and the J gene lost 1 base, with 6 bases spanning the gap. The CDR3 extends over 13 amino acids. CDR1 is SNHLY and CDR2 is FYNNEI in the germline V gene. This clonotype was counted between two and nine times. A J-beta primer mix and a sample-barcoded 5' primer were used in a second PCR of about 7 to 12 cycles. TCRdb re-called the 5' RACE reads through MiXCR, storing one row per CDR3 protein. The table lists hundreds of thousands of distinct CDR3 sequences, 32% of them singletons.

This chain joins TRBV2 and TRBJ1-2; D gene ambiguous. The TCR originated in a woman of 80 years or more in good health. The sequenced sample was blood. CDR3 sequence reads: CASSDELNYGYTF. The CDR3, as DNA: TGTGCCAGCAGTGATGAACTTAACTATGGCTACACCTTC. Together with reference TRBV2 and TRBJ1-2, the CDR3 gives the full variable domain: EPEVTQTPSHQVTQMGQEVILRCVPISNHLYFYWYRQILGQKVEFLVSFYNNEISEKSEIFDDQFSVERPDGSNFTLKIRSTKLEDSAMYFCASSDELNYGYTFGSGTRLTVV.